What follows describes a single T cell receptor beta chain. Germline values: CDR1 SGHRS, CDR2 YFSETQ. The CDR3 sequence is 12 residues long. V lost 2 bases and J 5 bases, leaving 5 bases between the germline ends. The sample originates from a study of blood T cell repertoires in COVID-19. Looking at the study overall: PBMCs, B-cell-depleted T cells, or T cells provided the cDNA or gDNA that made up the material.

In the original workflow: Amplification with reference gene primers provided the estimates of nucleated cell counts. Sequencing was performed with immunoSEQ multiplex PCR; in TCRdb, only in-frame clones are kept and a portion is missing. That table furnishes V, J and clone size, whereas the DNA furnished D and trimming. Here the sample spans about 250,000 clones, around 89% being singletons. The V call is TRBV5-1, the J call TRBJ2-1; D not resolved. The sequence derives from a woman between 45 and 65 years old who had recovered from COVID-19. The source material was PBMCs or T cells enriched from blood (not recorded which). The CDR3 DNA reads TGCGCCAGCAGCTTTCCCGACAATGAGCAGTTCTTC. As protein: CASSFPDNEQFF.